The source of this T cell receptor (beta chain) is a study of shared clonotypes between healthy human individuals. Naivety among CD8 cells was defined by CD45RO negativity and positive CCR7 selection, thereby excluding terminally differentiated effector memory CD45RA+ cells. Per germline, CDR1 SNHLY and CDR2 FYNNEI. The length of the CDR3 is 15 residues. With 6 bases removed from V and 0 bases from J, the gap between germline ends came to 12 bases. This clone was counted a single time. The antigen remains undetermined. Study-wide findings and caveats: Despite large depth, rarefaction showed incomplete sorted-subset sequencing.

In the study's own analysis: Owing to the provision of junction-only sequences devoid of quality scores by immunoSEQ, filtering differed. Generated by immunoSEQ multiplex PCR, the TCRdb table keeps only in-frame clones and is missing some. The DNA was the basis for D and trimming; V, J and clone size are from that table. The sample shows hundreds of thousands of clones, roughly 98% of them seen only once. The chain combines TRBV2 with TRBJ2-1, with a tentative D call TRBD1 (5 bases). The sequence was obtained from a young man in good health. The specimen sequenced was naive CD8+ T cells sorted from blood. Here the CDR3 DNA reads TGTGCCAGCAGCCCAGGGTTCAGCTCCTACAATGAGCAGTTCTTC. Encoded protein: CASSPGFSSYNEQFF.